A selection of T cell receptor beta chains follows, all from one sample in a study of cytomegalovirus exposure and HLA in healthy donors. Profiling relied on immunoSEQ multiplex PCR, and the TCRdb table lists in-frame clones only, not all of them. The table shows 85,000 to 130,000 clones, with approximately 80% occurring only once. The sample consisted of PBMCs. The receptors were gathered from a woman aged 18 to 35 in good health and CMV-seropositive. Each CDR3 is given with its conserved first and last residue. Fields, in order: D gene, clone size, V gene, J gene, CDR3 DNA, CDR3 protein. D genes are given only for firm matches. Clone size, where shown, is once, few, many, or a class for clones that have expanded.

NA	NA	TRBV2	TRBJ2-3	TGTGCCAGCAGTGTGAGCGGCAGGATCACAGATACGCAGTATTTT	CASSVSGRITDTQYF
TRBD1	NA	TRBV18	TRBJ1-1	TGTGCCAGCTCACCAGTGGCAGGGGGCATGAACACTGAAGCTTTCTTT	CASSPVAGGMNTEAFF
NA	once	TRBV30	TRBJ1-2	TGTGCCGGCTATACTCAGGGGAAGTATGGCTACACCTTC	CAGYTQGKYGYTF
NA	NA	TRBV19	TRBJ2-4	TGTGCCAGTAGTAGTCCAGGGGAAGCCAAAAACATTCAGTACTTC	CASSSPGEAKNIQYF
TRBD1	NA	TRBV7-2	TRBJ2-7	TGTGCCAGCAGCTTAGTGTCCGGGACAGGGGTGGGCGAGCAGTACTTC	CASSLVSGTGVGEQYF
TRBD2	once	TRBV19	TRBJ2-3	TGTGCCAGTAGTATAGGTTTAGGGACTACAAACACAGATACGCAGTATTTT	CASSIGLGTTNTDTQYF
TRBD1	NA	TRBV18	TRBJ2-2	TGTGCCAGCTCACCACCTCGGGGATCAAAACAGGGGGACACCGGGGAGCTGTTTTTT	CASSPPRGSKQGDTGELFF
NA	NA	TRBV5-1	TRBJ1-1	TGCGCCAGCAGCTTGGCCTTGGGGGGGAACACTGAAGCTTTCTTT	CASSLALGGNTEAFF
TRBD2	NA	TRBV5-6	TRBJ2-1	TGTGCCAGCAGCTTGGCCCGGACTAGCGGTTACAATGAGCAGTTCTTC	CASSLARTSGYNEQFF
NA	NA	TRBV7-9	TRBJ1-2	TGTGCCAGCAGCCGGGACACGTTCTATGGCTACACCTTC	CASSRDTFYGYTF
NA	NA	TRBV27	TRBJ2-7	TGTGCCACCCATGGGCGCATGTCCTACGAGCAGTACTTC	CATHGRMSYEQYF
NA	once	TRBV5-5	TRBJ1-2	TGTGCCAGCAGCGCCCCCGCGGGCTATGGCTACACCTTC	CASSAPAGYGYTF
NA	NA	TRBV19	TRBJ1-5	TGTGCCAGCTCGACGGAGAGCAATCAGCCCCAGCATTTT	CASSTESNQPQHF
TRBD1	NA	TRBV29-1	TRBJ1-2	TGCAGCGTTGGGGGACAGGGGGTAGGGTATGGCTACACCTTC	CSVGGQGVGYGYTF